The clone carrying this T cell receptor beta chain was counted a few times. Antigen: not known. Within a library made for alpha chains, this beta chain is off target, and its count is uninformative. The entry originates in a study of spatial heterogeneity in lung cancer. Study summary: After resection, follow-up PBMC samples were sequenced when available, at a median of about 2 years later.

Time point in this sample: blood at routine non-recurrence follow-up after resection. Whole RNA, which was extracted from tumor, nontumor lung tissue or frozen PBMC, was sequenced without any cell sorting. Germline V gives CDR1 SGHNT, CDR2 YYREEE (reference sequence). This CDR3 comprises 15 residues. With 0 bases clipped from V and 7 bases from J, the junction kept 5 bases outside the gene matches. Findings and limits, study-wide: At resection, ubiquitous expanded tumor TCRs appeared in blood more than at follow-up.

Each TCR cDNA molecule carried a unique molecular identifier. TCRdb recomputed calls from the 5' RACE reads with MiXCR, one row per CDR3 protein. The data contain a few thousand distinct CDR3 sequences, 55% of them singletons. This sequence originates from a female donor with early-stage non-small cell lung cancer. Sequencing was performed on PBMCs, taken at follow-up. The genes are TRBV5-4 and TRBJ2-1, with TRBD2 matching 9 bases. The CDR3 nucleotides read TGTGCCAGCAGCTTGGTTCTAGCGGGAAAGAATGAGCAGTTCTTC. It specifies CASSLVLAGKNEQFF. Using reference TRBV5-4 and TRBJ2-1 for the parts outside the CDR3, the full variable domain is ETGVTQSPTHLIKTRGQQVTLRCSSQSGHNTVSWYQQALGQGPQFIFQYYREEENGRGNFPPRFSGLQFPNYSSELNVNALELDDSALYLCASSLVLAGKNEQFFGPGTRLTVL.